This T cell receptor (beta chain) was recovered during a study of T-cell reconstitution after alpha-beta-depleted transplantation in children. General observations from the study: Expanded graft clones numbering several hundred reportedly gave rise to alpha-beta T cells about two months after transplant. From surviving recipient T cells and thymic progenitors came the high day-60 TCRbeta diversity observed in some patients. Counts and diversity of T cells one year after transplant came mostly from newly produced T cells.

CDR1 and CDR2 (germline): SGHVS, FNYEAQ. The trim removed 7 bases at V and 8 bases at J, leaving 10 bases unmatched. There are 15 residues in the CDR3. Unique molecular identifiers were used to barcode this TCRbeta library. TCRdb processed the PCR reads anew with MiXCR; each CDR3 protein has one entry. The data show hundreds of thousands of distinct CDR3 sequences, roughly a tenth seen once. There are a few counts of this clonotype. As yet, its antigen is unknown. The source is a boy in the first two years of life with acute myeloid leukemia, due to receive a stem cell transplant. V gene TRBV7-6 combines with J gene TRBJ2-1, with 11 bases aligning to TRBD2. Sequencing used PBMCs, obtained before TCRalphabeta/CD19-depleted stem cell transplant. This CDR3 reads CASTVTSGRYDEQFF. The CDR3 coding sequence is TGTGCCAGCACCGTAACTAGCGGGAGATACGATGAGCAGTTCTTC.